This TCR beta chain comes out of a study of T-cell reconstitution after alpha-beta-depleted transplantation in children. The germline gives CDR1 MDHEN, CDR2 SYDVKM. V was trimmed by 5 bases and J by 5 bases, leaving 12 bases between them. There are 13 residues in the CDR3. Preparation of the TCRbeta library involved a method that used unique molecular identifiers. TCRdb fed the PCR reads into MiXCR, producing one record per CDR3 protein. The table lists around 450,000 distinct CDR3 sequences, about a sixth of them singletons. The rearrangement joins TRBV28 to TRBJ1-1; no clear D gene. The clonotype originates from a boy in the first two years of life who had a stem cell transplant for Wiskott-Aldrich syndrome, so the T cells may come from the graft donor. The sequences come from PBMCs, mostly from graft donor cells, collected 360 days after TCRalphabeta/CD19-depleted stem cell transplant. The CDR3 here is CASSPDFLTEAFF. The DNA of the CDR3 is TGTGCCAGCAGTCCGGATTTTTTGACTGAAGCTTTCTTT.